This TCR beta chain was sequenced during a study of early T cells in non-severe SARS-CoV-2 infection. Study-wide context: The input, bulk RNA from unsorted whole blood, was sequenced, and chains were unpaired.

V shed 6 bases and J 5 bases; nucleotides not matched to a gene: 14. Germline V CDR1 and CDR2: DFQATT, SNEGSKA (reference sequence). The CDR3 has 18 amino acids. Study-wide results and caveats: VDJdb matching favored anti-spike CD8 responses, missing private and CD4 specificities.

Individual cDNA molecules each received unique molecular identifiers attached to them. TCRdb re-called the 5' RACE reads through MiXCR, storing one row per CDR3 protein. The table shows about 18,000 distinct CDR3 sequences, with around 6.1% occurring only once. This clonotype appeared many times. Its antigen is still unknown. Material for sequencing was whole blood. This sequence was found in an adult who was a healthcare worker with PCR-confirmed SARS-CoV-2 infection or an uninfected control (not recorded which). V usage is TRBV20-1 and J usage is TRBJ2-2; TRBD2 agrees at 14 bases. The CDR3 sequence is CSARPPTSGRASTGELFF. CDR3 sequence (DNA): TGCAGTGCCAGGCCCCCGACTAGCGGGAGGGCCAGTACCGGGGAGCTGTTTTTT.